These 29 T cell receptor beta chains originate from one sample sequenced in a study of blood T cell repertoires in COVID-19. Generated by immunoSEQ multiplex PCR, the TCRdb table keeps only in-frame clones and is missing some. The sample lists around 170,000 clones; 80% to 85% were seen once. Sequencing was carried out using peripheral blood. These receptors came from a woman in her 70s with COVID-19, enrolled during active disease.

In its sample, this clone was seen a few times. V gene TRBV5-1 combines with J gene TRBJ1-6; TRBD1 aligns across 9 bases. J was trimmed by 7 bases and V by 5 bases; bases with no gene match: 1. The CDR3 length is 13 residues. Germline values: CDR1 SGHRS, CDR2 YFSETQ. CDR3 sequence reads: CASRDRGNSPLHF. The CDR3 DNA is TGCGCCAGCAGGGACAGGGGAAATTCACCCCTCCACTTT.

The CDR3: CASSLEGVTEAFF. CDR3 nucleotide sequence: TGTGCCAGCAGCTTAGAAGGGGTCACTGAAGCTTTCTTT. The chain couples TRBV7-3 to TRBJ1-1, with TRBD1 as a possible D gene (5 bases). Germline V CDR1 and CDR2: SGHTA, FQGTGA. CDR3 length: 13 amino acids. V dropped 2 bases and J dropped 4 bases, with 8 bases sitting between them. The whole variable domain, remainder taken from reference TRBV7-3 and TRBJ1-1, is GAGVSQTPSNKVTEKGKYVELRCDPISGHTALYWYRQSLGQGPEFLIYFQGTGAADDSGLPNDRFFAVRPEGSVSTLKIQRTERGDSAVYLCASSLEGVTEAFFGQGTRLTVV.

V usage is TRBV5-8 and J usage is TRBJ1-5, with D perhaps matching TRBD1 (5 bases). The CDR3 runs to 17 residues. Trimming shortened V by 1 base and J by 0 bases, and 14 bases separated the two germline ends. Germline loops: CDR1 SGHTS, CDR2 YDEGEE. The CDR3 loop reads CASSLNRGGNSNQPQHF. CDR3 in DNA: TGTGCCAGCAGCTTGAATCGGGGGGGTAATAGCAATCAGCCCCAGCATTTT.

The V gene is TRBV28, the J gene TRBJ2-3; D may be TRBD2 (6 bases). Germline CDR1 is MDHEN and CDR2 is SYDVKM. The CDR3 is 13 residues long. Trimming shortened V by 5 bases and J by 6 bases, and 12 bases separated the two germline ends. The CDR3 DNA reads TGTGCCAGCAGTCCCCCGACTAGGGATACGCAGTATTTT. This translates into CASSPPTRDTQYF. The whole variable domain, filled in from reference TRBV28 and TRBJ2-3, reads DVKVTQSSRYLVKRTGEKVFLECVQDMDHENMFWYRQDPGLGLRLIYFSYDVKMKEKGDIPEGYSVSREKKERFSLILESASTNQTSMYLCASSPPTRDTQYFGPGTRLTVL.

The CDR3 nucleotides are TGTGCCAGCAGTTTGAACCCCCAGGGGGCGCGAGGCTACACCTTC. Translating gives CASSLNPQGARGYTF. The chain joins TRBV28 to TRBJ1-2; 8 positions agree with TRBD1. CDR1 and CDR2 from the germline V gene are MDHEN and SYDVKM. The CDR3 is made up of 15 amino acids. With V trimmed by 3 bases and J by 8 bases, 11 bases remained unmatched.

The genes are TRBV6-6 and TRBJ1-2; possibly TRBD1 for D (5 bases). CDR1 and CDR2 (germline): MNHNY, SVGAGI (reference sequence). Deletions cut 6 bases from V and 11 bases from J, with 19 bases between. The CDR3 is 13 residues long. The CDR3 loop is CASRWAVQGGYTF. CDR3 nucleotides: TGTGCCAGCAGATGGGCCGTGCAGGGAGGATACACCTTC.

The gene calls are TRBV30 and TRBJ1-1, with D tentatively TRBD1 (5 bases). The CDR3 sequence is 16 residues long. Trimming took off 4 bases at V and 1 base at J, with 19 bases between the two ends. Germline assignment: CDR1 GTSNPN and CDR2 SVGIG (reference sequence). The CDR3 coding sequence is TGTGCCTGGAACCCCCGTGGCCTGGACACGAACACTGAAGCTTTCTTT. It translates to CAWNPRGLDTNTEAFF. Drawing the rest from reference TRBV30 and TRBJ1-1, the complete variable domain is SQTIHQWPATLVQPVGSPLSLECTVEGTSNPNLYWYRQAAGRGLQLLFYSVGIGQISSEVPQNLSASRPQDRQFILSSKKLLLSDSGFYLCAWNPRGLDTNTEAFFGQGTRLTVV.

The chain joins TRBV7-2 to TRBJ2-5, with D perhaps matching TRBD2 (6 bases). The CDR3 spans 13 residues. V lost 5 bases and J 5 bases, leaving 12 bases between the germline ends. The germline V gene has CDR1 SGHTA and CDR2 FQGNSA. The DNA of the CDR3 is TGTGCCAGCAGCCGGTCGGGGGAGGAGACCCAGTACTTC. This sequence encodes CASSRSGEETQYF.

The table lists this clone with a count of one. The rearrangement links TRBV6-6 to TRBJ2-2, with D maybe TRBD1 (5 bases). This CDR3 has 15 amino acids. CDR1 MNHNY and CDR2 SVGAGI come from the germline V gene (reference sequence). The germline V and J ends were trimmed by 6 bases and 4 bases, with 15 bases remaining between them. This CDR3 reads CASRGATLPTGELFF. The CDR3 nucleotides are TGTGCCAGCAGAGGGGCGACACTACCCACCGGGGAGCTGTTTTTT.

V and J are TRBV29-1 and TRBJ2-5; 7 bases are a match to TRBD1. Germline V lookup: CDR1 SQVTM, CDR2 ANQGSEA. V lost 7 bases and J lost 1; bases outside the gene matches: 6. This CDR3 has 13 amino acids. The CDR3 here is CSAGTASQETQYF. In DNA form, the CDR3 reads TGCAGCGCGGGGACAGCTTCCCAAGAGACCCAGTACTTC. Full variable domain (remainder filled in from reference TRBV29-1 and TRBJ2-5): SAVISQKPSRDICQRGTSLTIQCQVDSQVTMMFWYRQQPGQSLTLIATANQGSEATYESGFVIDKFPISRPNLTFSTLTVSNMSPEDSSIYLCSAGTASQETQYFGPGTRLLVL.

This clone appeared a single time. This rearrangement joins TRBV21-1 to TRBJ2-1; whether TRBD1, the table's D call, matches the DNA was not checked. TRBV21-1 is an annotated pseudogene. The CDR3 loop spans 15 amino acids. The CDR3 is CASSLNRGPRNEQFF. For the CDR3, the DNA is TGTGCCAGCAGTCTTAACAGGGGGCCCCGCAATGAGCAGTTCTTC.

This clone appeared a few times. In DNA, the CDR3 is TGTGCCAGTAGTATCGCTGCGGGAAAGGGCACAGATACGCAGTATTTT. Its translation: CASSIAAGKGTDTQYF. This rearrangement joins TRBV19 to TRBJ2-3; D might be TRBD2 (6 bases). The CDR3 length is 16 residues. The V end lost 3 bases, the J end lost 1 base, and 14 bases lay between the germline ends. Germline-derived CDR1 and CDR2 are LNHDA and SQIVND (reference sequence).

This clone appeared a few times. The chain combines TRBV7-2 with TRBJ2-5; D ambiguous. V was pared by 5 bases and J by 1 base, with 2 bases between. Germline CDR1 SGHTA, CDR2 FQGNSA. CDR3 length: 11 residues. The DNA of the CDR3 is TGTGCCAGCAGCCTCCAAGAGACCCAGTACTTC. Amino acid sequence: CASSLQETQYF.

V is TRBV5-1 and J is TRBJ1-1; 7 nucleotides agree with TRBD1. Germline CDR1 and CDR2: SGHRS and YFSETQ. The CDR3 spans 15 residues. V gave up 1 base and J gave up 4 bases; unmatched junction bases: 7. For the CDR3, the DNA is TGCGCCAGCAGCTTGCGACAGGGTGGGGGCACTGAAGCTTTCTTT. It is translated as CASSLRQGGGTEAFF.

J is TRBJ2-2 and V is TRBV11-2, with D possibly TRBD1 on 5 matching bases. The CDR3 sequence is 12 residues long. The germline CDR1 and CDR2 sequences are SGHAT and FQNNGV. Trimming removed 4 bases from V and 9 bases from J, with 9 bases in between. CDR3 DNA: TGTGCCAGCAGCTATACGGACAGGGAGCTGTTTTTT. Amino acids: CASSYTDRELFF.

The genes are TRBV6-2 or TRBV6-3 and TRBJ2-1; perhaps TRBD2 as D (6 bases). The germline CDR1 and CDR2 sequences are MNHEY and SVGEGT. CDR3 length equals 16 residues. V was clipped by 2 bases and J by 2 bases, with 13 bases between them. The CDR3 reads CASSYGAGGAYNEQFF. Here the CDR3 DNA reads TGTGCCAGCAGTTACGGGGCAGGAGGGGCCTACAATGAGCAGTTCTTC.

The J gene is TRBJ2-5, the V gene TRBV20-1; 8 bases align to TRBD2. V lost 3 bases to trimming and J lost 4 bases; unmatched junction nucleotides: 10. The germline V gene encodes CDR1 DFQATT and CDR2 SNEGSKA (reference sequence). There are 15 residues in the CDR3. CDR3 nucleotides: TGCAGTGCTAGTGCCCGGGGGGGAGAGGGAGAGACCCAGTACTTC. It specifies CSASARGGEGETQYF.

The chain couples TRBV5-6 to TRBJ2-1; D possibly corresponds to TRBD2 (5 bases). Germline V lookup: CDR1 SGHDT, CDR2 YYEEEE. V lost 4 bases and J lost 4, with 27 bases in between. The CDR3 runs 19 residues. The CDR3 loop reads CASSPKEEFVGEVYNEQFF. The CDR3 DNA reads as TGTGCCAGCAGCCCCAAGGAAGAGTTTGTGGGAGAGGTTTACAATGAGCAGTTCTTC.

In regard to this clone: This sample includes further DNA sequences coding for the same CDR3. The gene calls are TRBV7-9 and TRBJ2-7; D unresolved. The V and J ends lost 4 bases and 0 bases respectively, with 4 bases between them. This CDR3 has 12 residues. Germline V gene sequence: CDR1 SEHNR, CDR2 FQNEAQ (reference sequence). CDR3 in amino acids: CASSWSSYEQYF. In nucleotides, the CDR3 is TGTGCCAGCAGCTGGAGCTCCTACGAGCAGTACTTC.

This rearrangement joins TRBV5-1 to TRBJ1-2; 12 bases align to TRBD1. The V segment lost 0 bases and the J segment 8 bases; nucleotides outside the gene matches: 2. The germline V gene has CDR1 SGHRS and CDR2 YFSETQ. The CDR3 runs 14 residues. The CDR3 DNA follows: TGCGCCAGCAGCTTGGGGGACAGGGGGCAAGGCTACACCTTC. Translation gives CASSLGDRGQGYTF.

This clone was recorded a few times. The V call is TRBV2, the J call TRBJ1-4; 7 bases agree with TRBD1. Germline CDR1 and CDR2: SNHLY and FYNNEI. CDR3 length: 15 amino acids. After removal of 7 bases from V and 8 bases from J, the junction contained 13 bases not matched to a gene. CDR3 in amino acids: CASKREGAGQEKLFF. The CDR3 bases are TGTGCCAGCAAGCGAGAGGGGGCGGGTCAGGAAAAACTGTTTTTT.

The V call is TRBV30, the J call TRBJ2-5; TRBD2 agrees at 10 bases. This CDR3 contains 15 residues. Trimming cost V 3 bases and J 5 bases; bases outside gene matches: 9. CDR1 is GTSNPN and CDR2 is SVGIG in the germline V gene (reference sequence). CDR3 sequence: CAWSFRTSGGETQYF. The CDR3 DNA sequence: TGTGCCTGGAGCTTTAGGACTAGCGGAGGGGAGACCCAGTACTTC.

This sequence joins TRBV14 and TRBJ1-1; D possibly corresponds to TRBD1 (5 bases). The V end lost 4 bases, the J end lost 0 bases, and 12 bases lay between the germline ends. Per germline, CDR1 SGHDN and CDR2 FVKESK. The CDR3 is 15 residues long. The CDR3 loop reads CASSLLTDMNTEAFF. The DNA for the CDR3 is TGTGCCAGCAGCCTCCTGACGGACATGAACACTGAAGCTTTCTTT.

The gene calls are TRBV7-9 and TRBJ2-7; 8 bases are shared with TRBD2. Per germline, CDR1 SEHNR and CDR2 FQNEAQ (reference sequence). With V trimmed by 6 bases and J by 0 bases, 4 bases remained unmatched. The CDR3 has 14 amino acids. In DNA, the CDR3 is TGTGCCAGCAGTTATAGCGGGAACTCCTACGAGCAGTACTTC. Residues: CASSYSGNSYEQYF.

This rearrangement joins TRBV19 to TRBJ2-1, with D possibly matching TRBD2 (5 bases). V lost 8 bases to trimming and J lost 4 bases, with 15 bases between them. CDR1 and CDR2 from the germline V gene are LNHDA and SQIVND (reference sequence). The CDR3 length is 14 residues. In DNA form, the CDR3 reads TGTGCCAGTCATAGACGGGGTTCATACAATGAGCAGTTCTTC. Translated, it gives CASHRRGSYNEQFF.

As concerns this clone: Different DNA sequences within this sample yield the same CDR3. The chain links TRBV18 to TRBJ2-5; the match to TRBD1 covers 8 bases. This CDR3 is 14 amino acids long. Per the germline V gene, CDR1 is KGHSH and CDR2 is LQKENI. J was trimmed by 1 base and V by 3 bases; bases with no gene match: 1. The CDR3 coding sequence is TGTGCCAGCTCACCTGGGACAGGCCAAGAGACCCAGTACTTC. This codes for CASSPGTGQETQYF.

This clone was observed a single time. This rearrangement joins TRBV28 to TRBJ1-5; D is undetermined. The CDR3 runs to 13 residues. Per the germline V gene, CDR1 is MDHEN and CDR2 is SYDVKM. The V end lost 9 bases, the J end lost 0 bases, and 9 bases lay between the germline ends. This chain's CDR3 is CASYGDSNQPQHF. The CDR3 bases are TGTGCCAGTTACGGAGATAGCAATCAGCCCCAGCATTTT.

The chain combines TRBV5-4 with TRBJ2-6; 10 nucleotides align to TRBD1. CDR1 SGHNT and CDR2 YYREEE come from the germline V gene (reference sequence). J was trimmed by 3 bases and V by 4 bases; bases with no gene match: 7. The CDR3 is made up of 17 amino acids. The CDR3 here is CASSPRGTGVGANVLTF. DNA for the CDR3: TGTGCCAGCAGCCCTCGGGGGACAGGGGTTGGGGCCAACGTCCTGACTTTC.

The chain employs TRBV6-4 and TRBJ2-3; tentative D call: TRBD1 (7 bases). V lost 6 bases, J lost 5 bases, and 12 bases lay in between. The CDR3 sequence is 13 residues long. Germline CDR1 is MRHNA and CDR2 is SNTAGT. CDR3 DNA sequence: TGTGCCAGCAGCCCCCAGGGGGGAGATACGCAGTATTTT. Its protein is CASSPQGGDTQYF.